These 13 T cell receptor beta chains share one sample of origin, sequenced in a study of blood T cell repertoires in COVID-19. Repertoires were generated with immunoSEQ multiplex PCR, while TCRdb's copy carries only in-frame clones and drops some. The sample shows almost 85,000 clones, about 86% of them seen only once. The material sequenced was peripheral blood. Receptors were obtained from a man aged 80 or over with active or convalescent COVID-19.

This chain connects TRBV18 to TRBJ2-7; 8 nucleotides align to TRBD1. Germline CDR1 and CDR2: KGHSH and LQKENI. The V and J ends lost 5 bases and 0 bases, in that order; junction bases with no gene match: 0. The CDR3 is 13 amino acids. The CDR3 sequence is CASSGTGSYEQYF. CDR3 nucleotide sequence: TGTGCCAGCTCAGGGACAGGCTCCTACGAGCAGTACTTC.

The rearrangement uses TRBV18 and TRBJ1-2; TRBD1 matches 8 bases. The CDR3 extends over 14 amino acids. The V segment lost 6 bases and the J segment 1 base; nucleotides outside the gene matches: 4. Germline-derived CDR1 and CDR2 are KGHSH and LQKENI. CDR3 amino acids: CASSWTGSNYGYTF. The CDR3 DNA sequence: TGTGCCAGCTCGTGGACAGGGAGTAACTATGGCTACACCTTC.

This rearrangement joins TRBV5-1 to TRBJ2-1, with 16 bases identical to TRBD2. This CDR3 spans 17 amino acids. The J segment lost 5 bases and the V segment lost 4 bases, leaving 6 bases of the junction unmatched. Germline CDR1 SGHRS, CDR2 YFSETQ. This CDR3 is CASSLPGTSGGDNEQFF. In nucleotides, the CDR3 is TGCGCCAGCAGCCTCCCCGGGACTAGCGGGGGGGACAATGAGCAGTTCTTC.

This chain connects TRBV19 to TRBJ1-1, with 7 bases that match TRBD1. The J segment lost 0 bases and the V segment lost 4 bases, leaving 8 bases of the junction unmatched. The CDR3 totals 16 residues. Germline CDR1 LNHDA, CDR2 SQIVND (reference sequence). CDR3 coding DNA: TGTGCCAGTAGTAGCTGGACAGGAGTCATGAACACTGAAGCTTTCTTT. It is translated as CASSSWTGVMNTEAFF.

This clone occurred once. This chain joins TRBV30 and TRBJ2-7; the match to TRBD1 covers 7 bases. The V gene's germline CDR1 is GTSNPN and CDR2 SVGIG (reference sequence). Unmatched junction bases numbered 3, after V lost 1 base and J lost 3 bases. This CDR3 comprises 13 residues. CDR3 sequence: CAWSGGGSYEQYF. CDR3 bases: TGTGCCTGGAGTGGAGGGGGCAGCTACGAGCAGTACTTC.

V and J are TRBV4-3 and TRBJ2-6, with 9 bases matching TRBD1. Germline assignment: CDR1 LGHNA and CDR2 YSLEER. This CDR3 region has 16 residues. The trim removed 3 bases at V and 2 bases at J, leaving 2 bases unmatched. This CDR3 is CASSHTGGAGANVLTF. Here the CDR3 DNA reads TGCGCCAGCAGCCATACAGGGGGCGCTGGGGCCAACGTCCTGACTTTC.

This clone was counted between two and nine times. This rearrangement joins TRBV5-1 to TRBJ1-1, with TRBD1 as a possible D gene (6 bases). Germline values: CDR1 SGHRS, CDR2 YFSETQ. The CDR3 is 17 residues long. Trimming removed 3 bases at V and 0 bases at J, with 18 bases between. CDR3 amino acids: CASSSGVTIRVNTEAFF. Here the CDR3 DNA reads TGCGCCAGCAGCTCAGGGGTCACAATAAGGGTGAACACTGAAGCTTTCTTT.

The chain is built from TRBV28 and TRBJ2-3, with TRBD2 as a possible D gene (7 bases). V was trimmed by 8 bases and J by 2 bases, leaving 11 bases between them. Germline CDR1 reads MDHEN; CDR2 reads SYDVKM. CDR3 length: 13 amino acids. The CDR3 protein is CASGGAVTDTQYF. In DNA, the CDR3 is TGTGCCAGCGGGGGGGCCGTCACAGATACGCAGTATTTT.

The CDR3, as DNA: TGTGCCAGCAGCCTTCGAATAGCAGCAGACAATGAGCAGTTCTTC. Amino acid sequence: CASSLRIAADNEQFF. The chain recombines TRBV4-2 with TRBJ2-1; D gene ambiguous. The CDR3 sequence is 15 residues long. The germline CDR1 and CDR2 sequences are LGHNA and YNFKEQ. With 4 bases removed from V and 5 bases from J, the gap between germline ends came to 15 bases.

This sequence joins TRBV2 and TRBJ1-6; a weak D match, TRBD1 (6 bases). V lost 6 bases and J lost 10, with 19 bases in between. The CDR3 contains 15 residues. CDR1 and CDR2 from the germline V gene are SNHLY and FYNNEI. CDR3: CASRTDSLSRSPLHF. DNA of the CDR3: TGTGCCAGCAGGACGGACAGCCTGTCACGATCACCCCTCCACTTT.

The J gene is TRBJ2-5, the V gene TRBV18; 12 bases align to TRBD1. The CDR3 extends over 15 amino acids. Germline values: CDR1 KGHSH, CDR2 LQKENI. Trimming cost V 6 bases and J 5 bases; bases outside gene matches: 7. DNA of the CDR3: TGTGCCAGCTCTCCTCCGGGACAGGGGGCCGAGACCCAGTACTTC. Protein sequence: CASSPPGQGAETQYF. Supplemented by reference TRBV18 and TRBJ2-5, the full variable domain reads NAGVMQNPRHLVRRRGQEARLRCSPMKGHSHVYWYRQLPEEGLKFMVYLQKENIIDESGMPKERFSAEFPKEGPSILRIQQVVRGDSAAYFCASSPPGQGAETQYFGPGTRLLVL.

This clone was observed a handful of times. This chain uses TRBV11-3 with TRBJ2-7; TRBD1 matches at 8 bases. The trim removed 3 bases at V and 3 bases at J, leaving 4 bases unmatched. Germline CDR1 SGHNT, CDR2 YENEEA. This CDR3 comprises 14 residues. CDR3 in amino acids: CASSLGQDNYEQYF. The CDR3 DNA reads TGTGCCAGCAGCTTGGGACAGGACAACTACGAGCAGTACTTC. Full variable domain (missing parts from reference TRBV11-3 and TRBJ2-7): EAGVVQSPRYKIIEKKQPVAFWCNPISGHNTLYWYLQNLGQGPELLIRYENEEAVDDSQLPKDRFSAERLKGVDSTLKIQPAELGDSAVYLCASSLGQDNYEQYFGPGTRLTVT.

The rearrangement joins TRBV2 to TRBJ1-4; possibly TRBD1 for D (6 bases). The CDR3 is 16 residues long. Germline CDR1 is SNHLY and CDR2 is FYNNEI. Deletions cut 6 bases from V and 8 bases from J, with 22 bases between. CDR3 coding DNA: TGTGCCAGCAGGGCGGTTGGTACAGGGTTAGGCGAAAAACTGTTTTTT. It translates to CASRAVGTGLGEKLFF.